Shown below are 12 T cell receptor beta chains from a single sample sequenced in a study of CD4 T cells in relation to SARS-CoV-2 and coronaviruses. These receptors' antigens are unknown. Before the COVID-19 pandemic, during about 2011-2019, CD4+ T cells were taken from unexposed donors. After nine to ten days of culture, CD4+ T cells were isolated. TCRdb's copy holds only in-frame clones and misses some; the assay was immunoSEQ multiplex PCR. The repertoire holds approximately 22,000 clones, around 72% seen once, with around 17% in the top ten. The sample comprised CD4+ T cells from PBMCs, cultured in vitro. All receptors come from a human donor in good health.

The J gene is TRBJ1-2, the V gene TRBV7-9; no clear D gene. CDR1 and CDR2 (germline): SEHNR, FQNEAQ (reference sequence). The CDR3 runs to 14 residues. V was clipped by 1 base and J by 5 bases, with 11 bases between them. The CDR3 here is CASSLEARFYGYTF. CDR3 nucleotide sequence: TGTGCCAGCAGCTTAGAGGCCAGGTTTTATGGCTACACCTTC.

The chain recombines TRBV5-1 with TRBJ2-3; 12 bases line up with TRBD1. CDR3 size: 16 residues. Germline-derived CDR1 and CDR2 are SGHRS and YFSETQ. The junction had 9 bases not matched to a gene; V was cut back by 5 bases and J by 5 bases. CDR3 DNA: TGCGCCAGCAGGGACTTAGGGACAGGGGGCCTAGATACGCAGTATTTT. Its protein is CASRDLGTGGLDTQYF.

This chain links TRBV6-2 or TRBV6-3 with TRBJ2-7; tentative D call: TRBD1 (5 bases). V shed 5 bases and J shed 5 bases, with 10 bases lying between them. The CDR3 sequence is 12 residues long. Germline V gene sequence: CDR1 MNHEY, CDR2 SVGEGT. DNA for the CDR3: TGTGCCAGCAGTCCGGGCAGGGACGAGCAGTACTTC. This gives the protein CASSPGRDEQYF.

J is TRBJ2-2 and V is TRBV5-4; no clear D gene. The ends were cut back, 1 base at V and 2 bases at J, with 9 bases in the middle. The germline V gene encodes CDR1 SGHNT and CDR2 YYREEE (reference sequence). The CDR3 extends over 15 amino acids. The CDR3 DNA reads as TGTGCCAGCAGCTTGCTCGGATCTAACACCGGGGAGCTGTTTTTT. This gives the protein CASSLLGSNTGELFF.

V is TRBV10-3 and J is TRBJ1-3; no definite D call. Germline V gene sequence: CDR1 ENHRY, CDR2 SYGVKD. The length of the CDR3 is 12 residues. The germline V and J ends were trimmed by 6 bases and 4 bases, with 7 bases remaining between them. The CDR3 DNA sequence: TGTGCCATCAGCGACGGGGGAAACACCATATATTTT. As protein: CAISDGGNTIYF.

The chain employs TRBV7-9 and TRBJ2-3; D remains ambiguous. Trimming removed 10 bases at V and 5 bases at J, with 10 bases between. The germline V gene encodes CDR1 SEHNR and CDR2 FQNEAQ (reference sequence). The CDR3 consists of 11 residues. CDR3 loop: CATAVGDTQYF. DNA of the CDR3: TGTGCCACCGCGGTAGGAGATACGCAGTATTTT.

The genes are TRBV10-3 and TRBJ1-1; the D is unclear. Trimming left V 8 bases short and J 4 bases short, with 11 bases between. Germline values: CDR1 ENHRY, CDR2 SYGVKD. The CDR3 totals 12 residues. The CDR3 spells CAIEGFGTEAFF. The DNA for the CDR3 is TGTGCCATCGAAGGGTTTGGCACTGAAGCTTTCTTT.

V is TRBV2 and J is TRBJ1-5, with no clear D. There are 15 residues in the CDR3. Trimming removed 3 bases at V and 2 bases at J, with 11 bases between. CDR1 is SNHLY, CDR2 FYNNEI, per germline. This CDR3 reads CASSEEGRGNQPQHF. CDR3 sequence (DNA): TGTGCCAGCAGTGAGGAGGGTCGGGGCAATCAGCCCCAGCATTTT.

The V gene is TRBV30, the J gene TRBJ2-1; TRBD1 or TRBD2 may be the D gene (5 bases each). Between the trimmed V and J ends, which lost 0 bases and 10 bases, there was a span of 19 bases. CDR1 and CDR2 (germline): GTSNPN, SVGIG (reference sequence). This CDR3 contains 15 residues. This CDR3 is CAWSVPGFRAGEQFF. The CDR3 nucleotides are TGTGCCTGGAGTGTACCGGGGTTCAGGGCGGGCGAGCAGTTCTTC.

The chain links TRBV7-2 to TRBJ2-7, with TRBD2 identical over 9 bases. Germline V CDR1 and CDR2: SGHTA, FQGNSA. V shed 5 bases, J shed 3 bases, and the junction held 11 bases outside the gene matches. The CDR3 runs 16 residues. CDR3 DNA sequence: TGTGCCAGCAGCGAGTCCATAGCGGGAGTGGGCTACGAGCAGTACTTC. Translating it yields CASSESIAGVGYEQYF.

This rearrangement joins TRBV7-9 to TRBJ2-3; the D gene could be TRBD1 or TRBD2 (5 bases each). The CDR3 loop spans 16 amino acids. V gave up 5 bases and J gave up 2 bases, with 17 bases separating them. In germline, CDR1 is SEHNR, CDR2 FQNEAQ (reference sequence). CDR3 bases: TGTGCCAGCAGCAACCACTCGGGGCCCCCCACAGATACGCAGTATTTT. Translation gives CASSNHSGPPTDTQYF.

CDR3 protein: CASSPQPLADRNTQYF. The CDR3 nucleotides read TGTGCCAGCTCACCCCAACCCCTAGCGGACAGGAATACGCAGTATTTT. The rearrangement links TRBV18 to TRBJ2-3, with D possibly called TRBD1 or TRBD2 (7 bases each). Germline-derived CDR1 and CDR2 are KGHSH and LQKENI. The V and J ends lost 3 bases and 7 bases respectively, with 20 bases between them. The length of the CDR3 is 16 residues.